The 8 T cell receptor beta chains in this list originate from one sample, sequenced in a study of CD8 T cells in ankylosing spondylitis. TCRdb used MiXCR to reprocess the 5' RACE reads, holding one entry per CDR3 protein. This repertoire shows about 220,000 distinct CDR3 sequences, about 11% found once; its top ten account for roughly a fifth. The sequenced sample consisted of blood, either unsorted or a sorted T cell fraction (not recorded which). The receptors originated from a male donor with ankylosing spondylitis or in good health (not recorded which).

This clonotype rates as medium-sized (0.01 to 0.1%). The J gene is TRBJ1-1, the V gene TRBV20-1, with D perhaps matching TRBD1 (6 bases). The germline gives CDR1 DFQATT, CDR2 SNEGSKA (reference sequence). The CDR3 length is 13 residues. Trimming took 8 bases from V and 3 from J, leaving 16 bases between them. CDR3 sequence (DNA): TGCAGTATGCCGGGGGCGCTAGACACTGAAGCTTTCTTT. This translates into CSMPGALDTEAFF.

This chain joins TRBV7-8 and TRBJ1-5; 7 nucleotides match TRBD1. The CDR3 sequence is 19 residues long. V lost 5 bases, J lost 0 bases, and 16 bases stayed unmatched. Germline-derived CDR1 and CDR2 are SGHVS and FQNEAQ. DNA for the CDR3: TGTGCCAGCAGCGTCCGGGACAGAACTTTTGGGAGTAGCAATCAGCCCCAGCATTTT. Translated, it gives CASSVRDRTFGSSNQPQHF.

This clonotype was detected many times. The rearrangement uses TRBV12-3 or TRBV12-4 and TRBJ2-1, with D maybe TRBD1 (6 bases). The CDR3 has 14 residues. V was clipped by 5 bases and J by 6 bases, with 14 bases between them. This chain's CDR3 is CASSPLQGSNEQFF. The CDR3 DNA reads TGTGCCAGCAGTCCCCTGCAGGGGAGCAATGAGCAGTTCTTC.

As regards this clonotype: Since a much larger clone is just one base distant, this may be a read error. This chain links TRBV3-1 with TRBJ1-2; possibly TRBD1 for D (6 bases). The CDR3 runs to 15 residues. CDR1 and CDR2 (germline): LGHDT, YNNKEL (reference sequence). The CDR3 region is CASSQQKQGLIGDTF. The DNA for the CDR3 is TGTGCCAGCAGCCAACAGAAACAGGGTTTAATTGGCGACACCTTC.

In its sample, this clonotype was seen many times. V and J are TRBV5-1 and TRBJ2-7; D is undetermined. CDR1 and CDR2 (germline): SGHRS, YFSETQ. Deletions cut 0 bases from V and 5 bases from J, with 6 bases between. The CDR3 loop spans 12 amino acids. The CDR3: CASSLGVDEQYF. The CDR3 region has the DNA TGCGCCAGCAGCTTGGGGGTTGACGAGCAGTACTTC.

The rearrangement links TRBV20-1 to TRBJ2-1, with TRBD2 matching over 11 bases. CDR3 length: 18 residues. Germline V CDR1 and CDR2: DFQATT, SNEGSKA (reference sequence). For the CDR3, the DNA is TGCAGCCTGGAGCCTAGCGGGGGGACCTCCACTTCCTACAATGAGCAGTTCTTC. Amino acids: CSLEPSGGTSTSYNEQFF.

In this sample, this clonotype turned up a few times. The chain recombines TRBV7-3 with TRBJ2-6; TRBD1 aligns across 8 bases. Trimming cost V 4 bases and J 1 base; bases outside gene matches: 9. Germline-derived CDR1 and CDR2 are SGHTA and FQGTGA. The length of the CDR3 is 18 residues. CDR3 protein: CASSSYSGGFSGANVLTF. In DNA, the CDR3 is TGTGCCAGCAGCTCTTATTCAGGGGGCTTTTCTGGGGCCAACGTCCTGACTTTC.

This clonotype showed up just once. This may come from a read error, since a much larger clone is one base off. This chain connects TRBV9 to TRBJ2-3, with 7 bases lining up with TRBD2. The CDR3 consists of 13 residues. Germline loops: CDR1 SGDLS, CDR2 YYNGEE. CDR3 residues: CPSSMGLPDTQYF. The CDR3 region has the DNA TGTCCCAGCAGCATGGGACTACCCGATACGCAGTATTTT.